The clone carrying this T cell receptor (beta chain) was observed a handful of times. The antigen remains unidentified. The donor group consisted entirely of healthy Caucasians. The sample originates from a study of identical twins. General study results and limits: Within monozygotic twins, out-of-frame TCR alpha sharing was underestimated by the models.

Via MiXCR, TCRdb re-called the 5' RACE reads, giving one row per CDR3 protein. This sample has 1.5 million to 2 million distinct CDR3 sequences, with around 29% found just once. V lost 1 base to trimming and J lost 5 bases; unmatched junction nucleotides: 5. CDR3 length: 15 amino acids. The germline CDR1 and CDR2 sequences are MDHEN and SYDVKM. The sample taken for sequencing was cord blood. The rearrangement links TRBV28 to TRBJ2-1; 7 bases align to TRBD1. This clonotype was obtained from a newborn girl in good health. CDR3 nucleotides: TGTGCCAGCAGTTTATATCCCGACAGGGACAATGAGCAGTTCTTC. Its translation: CASSLYPDRDNEQFF.